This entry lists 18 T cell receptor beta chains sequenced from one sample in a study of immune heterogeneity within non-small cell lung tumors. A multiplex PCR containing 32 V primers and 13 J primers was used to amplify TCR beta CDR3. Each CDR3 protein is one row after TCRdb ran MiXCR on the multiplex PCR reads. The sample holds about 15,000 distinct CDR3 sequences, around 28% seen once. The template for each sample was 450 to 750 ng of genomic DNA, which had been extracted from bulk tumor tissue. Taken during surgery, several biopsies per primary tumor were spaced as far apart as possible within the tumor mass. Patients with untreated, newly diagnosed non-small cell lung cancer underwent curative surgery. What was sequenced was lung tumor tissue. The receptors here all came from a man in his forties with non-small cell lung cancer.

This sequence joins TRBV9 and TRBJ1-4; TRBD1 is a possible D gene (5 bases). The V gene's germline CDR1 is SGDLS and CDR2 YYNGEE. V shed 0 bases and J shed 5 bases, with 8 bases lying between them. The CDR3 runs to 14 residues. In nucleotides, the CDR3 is TGTGCCAGCAGCGTAGGAAGGGGAAATGAAAAACTGTTTTTT. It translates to CASSVGRGNEKLFF.

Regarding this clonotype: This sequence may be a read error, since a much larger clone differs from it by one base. CDR3 DNA: TGTGCCAGCAGTCTACCAGACTCATTAAGAGATACGCAGTATTTT. Protein sequence: CASSLPDSLRDTQYF. The V call is TRBV27, the J call TRBJ2-3; D unclear. The germline V and J ends were trimmed by 5 bases and 5 bases, with 17 bases remaining between them. CDR1 and CDR2 from the germline V gene are MNHEY and SMNVEV (reference sequence). This CDR3 is built from 15 residues.

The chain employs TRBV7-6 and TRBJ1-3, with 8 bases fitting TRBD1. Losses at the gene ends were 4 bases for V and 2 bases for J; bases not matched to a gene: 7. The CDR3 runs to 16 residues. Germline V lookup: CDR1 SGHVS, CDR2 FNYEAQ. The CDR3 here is CASSSRGQLAGNTIYF. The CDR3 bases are TGTGCCAGCAGCTCCAGGGGGCAATTGGCTGGAAACACCATATATTTT.

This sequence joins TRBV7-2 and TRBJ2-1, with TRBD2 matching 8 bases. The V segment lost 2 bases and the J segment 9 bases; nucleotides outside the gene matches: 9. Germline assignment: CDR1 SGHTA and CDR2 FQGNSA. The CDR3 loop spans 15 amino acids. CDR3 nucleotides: TGTGCCAGCAGCTTACGGGGGGGCCAGCGGCTTGAGCAGTTCTTC. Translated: CASSLRGGQRLEQFF.

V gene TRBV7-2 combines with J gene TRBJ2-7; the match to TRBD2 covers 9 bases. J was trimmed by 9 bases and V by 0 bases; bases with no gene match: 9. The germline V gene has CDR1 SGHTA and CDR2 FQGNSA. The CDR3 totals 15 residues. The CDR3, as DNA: TGTGCCAGCAGCTTAGCGTTAGCGGGAGCTCCTGGGCAGTACTTC. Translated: CASSLALAGAPGQYF.

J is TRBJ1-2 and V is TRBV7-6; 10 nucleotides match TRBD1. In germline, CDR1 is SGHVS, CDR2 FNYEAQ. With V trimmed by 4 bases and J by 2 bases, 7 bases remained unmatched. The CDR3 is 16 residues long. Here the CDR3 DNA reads TGTGCCAGCAGCTCCCTCCCGGGACAGGGGAACTATGGCTACACCTTC. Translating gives CASSSLPGQGNYGYTF.

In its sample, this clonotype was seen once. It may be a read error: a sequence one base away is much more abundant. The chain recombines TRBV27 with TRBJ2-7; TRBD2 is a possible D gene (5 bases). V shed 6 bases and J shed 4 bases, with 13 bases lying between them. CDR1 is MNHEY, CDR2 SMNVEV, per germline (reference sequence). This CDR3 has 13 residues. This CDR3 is CASRRGFWYEQYF. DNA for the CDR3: TGTGCCAGCAGACGGGGATTCTGGTACGAGCAGTACTTC.

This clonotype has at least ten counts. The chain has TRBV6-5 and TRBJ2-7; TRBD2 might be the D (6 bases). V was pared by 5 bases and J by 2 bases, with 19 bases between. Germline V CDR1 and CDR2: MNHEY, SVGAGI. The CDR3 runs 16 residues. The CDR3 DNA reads TGTGCCAGCAGTGTTGCCCCGGGGGACCGTACCTACGAGCAGTACTTC. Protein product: CASSVAPGDRTYEQYF.

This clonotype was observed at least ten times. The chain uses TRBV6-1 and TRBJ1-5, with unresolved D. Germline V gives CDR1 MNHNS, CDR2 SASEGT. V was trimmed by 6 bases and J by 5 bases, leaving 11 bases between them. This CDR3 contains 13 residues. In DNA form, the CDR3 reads TGTGCCAGCAGGGGTTCCTGGGATCAGCCCCAGCATTTT. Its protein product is CASRGSWDQPQHF.

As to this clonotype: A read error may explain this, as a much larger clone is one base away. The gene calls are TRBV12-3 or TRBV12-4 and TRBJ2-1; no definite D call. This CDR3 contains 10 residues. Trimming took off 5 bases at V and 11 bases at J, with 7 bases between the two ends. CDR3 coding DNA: TGTGCCAGCAGTAGGATCCAGCAGTTCTTC. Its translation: CASSRIQQFF.

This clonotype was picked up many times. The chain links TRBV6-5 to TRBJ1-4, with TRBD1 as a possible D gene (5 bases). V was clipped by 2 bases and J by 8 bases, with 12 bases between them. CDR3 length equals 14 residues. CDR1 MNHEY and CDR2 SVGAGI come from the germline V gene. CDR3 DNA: TGTGCCAGCAGTTACGGGGTCGGGGCGGAAAAACTGTTTTTT. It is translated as CASSYGVGAEKLFF.

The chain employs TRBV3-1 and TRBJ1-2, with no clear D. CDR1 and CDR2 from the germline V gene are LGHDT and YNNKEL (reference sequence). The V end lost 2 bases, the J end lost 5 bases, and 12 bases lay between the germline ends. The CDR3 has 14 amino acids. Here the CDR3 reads CASSQRGGLYGYTF. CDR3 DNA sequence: TGTGCCAGCAGCCAAAGAGGTGGCCTATATGGCTACACCTTC.

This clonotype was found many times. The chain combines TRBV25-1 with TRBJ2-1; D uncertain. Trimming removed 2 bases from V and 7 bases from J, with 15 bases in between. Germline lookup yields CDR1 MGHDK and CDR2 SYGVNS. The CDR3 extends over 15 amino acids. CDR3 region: CASSESIPVQNEQFF. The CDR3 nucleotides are TGTGCCAGCAGTGAAAGTATACCCGTCCAAAATGAGCAGTTCTTC.

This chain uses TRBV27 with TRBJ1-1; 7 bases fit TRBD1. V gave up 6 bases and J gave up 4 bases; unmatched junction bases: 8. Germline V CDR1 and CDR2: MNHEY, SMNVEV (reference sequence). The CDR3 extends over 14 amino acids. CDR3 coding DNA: TGTGCCAGCAGGCCGGACAGGTTGAGCACTGAAGCTTTCTTT. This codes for CASRPDRLSTEAFF.

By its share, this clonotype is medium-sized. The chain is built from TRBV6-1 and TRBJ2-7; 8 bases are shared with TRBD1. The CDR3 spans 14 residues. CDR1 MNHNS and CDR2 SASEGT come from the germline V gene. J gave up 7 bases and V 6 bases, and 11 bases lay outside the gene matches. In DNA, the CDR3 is TGTGCCAGCAGACTCCCCGGACAGGGCGAAGAGCAGTACTTC. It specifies CASRLPGQGEEQYF.

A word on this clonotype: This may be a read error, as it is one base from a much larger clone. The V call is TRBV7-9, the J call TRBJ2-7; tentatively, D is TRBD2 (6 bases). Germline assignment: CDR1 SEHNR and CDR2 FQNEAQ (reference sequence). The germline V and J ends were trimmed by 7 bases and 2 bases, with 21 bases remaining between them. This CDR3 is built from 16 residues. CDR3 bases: TGTGCCAGCATCACTTTCAGCGGGCGATCAACCTACGAGCAGTACTTC. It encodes CASITFSGRSTYEQYF.

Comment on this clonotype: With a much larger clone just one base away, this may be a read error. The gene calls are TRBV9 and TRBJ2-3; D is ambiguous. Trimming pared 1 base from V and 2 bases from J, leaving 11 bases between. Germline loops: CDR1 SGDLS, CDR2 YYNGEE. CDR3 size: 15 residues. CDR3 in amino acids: CASSVSAGTTDTQYF. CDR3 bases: TGTGCCAGCAGCGTATCGGCAGGAACCACAGATACGCAGTATTTT.

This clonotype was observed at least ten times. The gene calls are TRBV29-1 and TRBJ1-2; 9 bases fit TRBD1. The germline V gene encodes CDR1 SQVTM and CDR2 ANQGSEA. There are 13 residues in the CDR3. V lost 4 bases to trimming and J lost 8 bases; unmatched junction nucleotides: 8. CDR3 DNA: TGCAGCGTTGTAAGGGACAGGGCGAGAGGCTACACCTTC. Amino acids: CSVVRDRARGYTF.